Shown below are 13 T cell receptor beta chains from a single sample sequenced in a study of monozygotic twins with inflammatory bowel disease. Following a re-call of the 5' RACE reads, TCRdb has one entry per CDR3 protein and lacks DNA. This sample's clone table lists around 100,000 distinct CDR3 sequences. Sequenced: blood. Receptors were obtained from a human donor with ulcerative colitis or Crohn's disease, or a healthy co-twin of an affected twin (not recorded which).

The rearrangement links TRBV12-3 or TRBV12-4 to TRBJ1-5; TCRdb's D gene call, TRBD1, goes unchecked for lack of DNA. CDR3 length: 14 residues. This chain's CDR3 is CASRAGGLNQPQHF.

V gene TRBV15 combines with J gene TRBJ2-7. The germline V gene has CDR1 LNHNV and CDR2 YYDKDF (reference sequence). There are 13 residues in the CDR3. CDR3 sequence: CATSREGKREQYF.

CDR3 sequence: CSARARRTSGRFYEQFF. The V call is TRBV20-1, the J call TRBJ2-1; TCRdb lists TRBD2, though no DNA is available to test this call. Germline values: CDR1 DFQATT, CDR2 SNEGSKA (reference sequence). The CDR3 has 17 amino acids.

The V and J genes are TRBV7-9 and TRBJ2-1; TCRdb proposes TRBD2, but this gene call is untestable without DNA. Germline values: CDR1 SEHNR, CDR2 FQNEAQ (reference sequence). This CDR3 has 15 amino acids. CDR3: CASSSHSGPYNELFF.

The chain links TRBV7-9 to TRBJ1-2; the D gene TCRdb calls, TRBD1, cannot be checked with no DNA. CDR1 and CDR2 (germline): SEHNR, FQNEAQ (reference sequence). This CDR3 contains 14 residues. CDR3 sequence: CASSLGDRGSGYTF.

The V call is TRBV13, the J call TRBJ1-1. This CDR3 has 14 residues. In germline, CDR1 is PRHDT, CDR2 FYEKMQ (reference sequence). Here the CDR3 reads CASSLGQIDTEAFF.

V is TRBV5-6 and J is TRBJ1-4; with no DNA, the TCRdb D assignment of TRBD1 cannot be verified. Germline loops: CDR1 SGHDT, CDR2 YYEEEE. The CDR3 is 14 residues long. The CDR3 loop is CASSFRDREGKLFF.

This chain uses TRBV7-2 with TRBJ1-5. The CDR3 is 16 amino acids. In germline, CDR1 is SGHTA, CDR2 FQGNSA. CDR3 sequence reads: CASSSDGRTINQPQHF.

The chain employs TRBV27 and TRBJ2-5; TCRdb names TRBD1, which stays unverified in the absence of DNA. Germline-derived CDR1 and CDR2 are MNHEY and SMNVEV (reference sequence). This CDR3 contains 12 residues. The CDR3: CASSRAGETQYF.

This sequence joins TRBV5-1 and TRBJ2-1; lacking DNA, the TRBD2 call made by TCRdb goes unchecked. Germline assignment: CDR1 SGHRS and CDR2 YFSETQ. This CDR3 spans 17 amino acids. The CDR3 loop is CASSPQPGLASYNEQFF.

The rearrangement links TRBV6-1 to TRBJ2-7. Looked up from germline, CDR1 is MNHNS and CDR2 is SASEGT. This CDR3 contains 14 residues. CDR3 loop: CASSEVIGSYEQYF.

The rearrangement uses TRBV19 and TRBJ2-5; lacking DNA, the TRBD1 call made by TCRdb goes unchecked. The germline gives CDR1 LNHDA, CDR2 SQIVND (reference sequence). There are 14 residues in the CDR3. This CDR3 is CASSRTGGSETQYF.

This chain connects TRBV5-1 to TRBJ2-7; there is no DNA to check the TCRdb D call of TRBD1. Germline CDR1 SGHRS, CDR2 YFSETQ. This CDR3 has 13 amino acids. This chain's CDR3 is CASSLEGGYEQYF.